Below, 25 T cell receptor beta chains from the same sample are listed, as sequenced in a study of T cells in Graves' hyperthyroidism and ophthalmopathy. The CDR3 regions of TCR beta were amplified from RNA transcripts. The HTBI primer set served for first-round RT-PCR of the TCR CDR3. TCRdb itself ran the multiplex PCR reads through MiXCR, one entry per CDR3 protein. The sample consists of nearly 600,000 distinct CDR3 sequences, more than 13% of them appearing once. Material: blood. These receptors came from a young woman with Graves' ophthalmopathy.

The sample holds many counts of this clonotype. The J gene is TRBJ1-1, the V gene TRBV18; D not resolved. The CDR3 loop spans 15 amino acids. With 2 bases removed from V and 1 base from J, the gap between germline ends came to 11 bases. Looked up from germline, CDR1 is KGHSH and CDR2 is LQKENI. The CDR3 sequence is CASSPTGLTNTEAFF. In nucleotides, the CDR3 is TGTGCCAGCTCACCAACGGGTTTGACGAACACTGAAGCTTTCTTT.

This clonotype was seen at least ten times. The chain couples TRBV9 to TRBJ2-7, with 7 bases matching TRBD2. The germline CDR1 and CDR2 sequences are SGDLS and YYNGEE. The junction had 6 bases not matched to a gene; V was cut back by 2 bases and J by 4 bases. This CDR3 comprises 14 residues. The CDR3 sequence: CASSVNSRGYEQYF. The CDR3 DNA is TGTGCCAGCAGCGTTAACTCGCGGGGGTACGAGCAGTACTTC. Based on the CDR3 plus reference TRBV9 and TRBJ2-7, the full variable domain is DSGVTQTPKHLITATGQRVTLRCSPRSGDLSVYWYQQSLDQGLQFLIQYYNGEERAKGNILERFSAQQFPDLHSELNLSSLELGDSALYFCASSVNSRGYEQYFGPGTRLTVT.

This clonotype was seen repeatedly, ten times or more. The chain is built from TRBV9 and TRBJ2-7; TRBD1 matches at 8 bases. The germline CDR1 and CDR2 sequences are SGDLS and YYNGEE. This CDR3 is built from 14 residues. V dropped 4 bases and J dropped 3; count of bases not matched to a gene: 6. CDR3 sequence reads: CASSPTDRGYEQYF. CDR3 coding DNA: TGTGCCAGCAGCCCCACCGACAGGGGCTACGAGCAGTACTTC. Based on the CDR3 plus reference TRBV9 and TRBJ2-7, the full variable domain is DSGVTQTPKHLITATGQRVTLRCSPRSGDLSVYWYQQSLDQGLQFLIQYYNGEERAKGNILERFSAQQFPDLHSELNLSSLELGDSALYFCASSPTDRGYEQYFGPGTRLTVT.

The CDR3 DNA reads TGCGCCAGCAGCTTTTCTGCAGGGGGTACCGGGGAGCTGTTTTTT. This sequence encodes CASSFSAGGTGELFF. The chain carries TRBV5-1 and TRBJ2-2; 7 bases match TRBD1. Germline V CDR1 and CDR2: SGHRS, YFSETQ. The junction had 6 bases not matched to a gene; V was cut back by 2 bases and J by 5 bases. The CDR3 has 15 amino acids. Together with reference TRBV5-1 and TRBJ2-2, the CDR3 gives the full variable domain: KAGVTQTPRYLIKTRGQQVTLSCSPISGHRSVSWYQQTPGQGLQFLFEYFSETQRNKGNFPGRFSGRQFSNSRSEMNVSTLELGDSALYLCASSFSAGGTGELFFGEGSRLTVL.

A few counts support this clonotype. The chain recombines TRBV3-1 with TRBJ2-1; 11 nucleotides match TRBD2. This CDR3 has 19 amino acids. Germline CDR1 and CDR2: LGHDT and YNNKEL (reference sequence). J lost 6 bases, V lost 1 base, and 14 bases had no gene match. The CDR3 reads CASSQGATSGSQKGNEQFF. For the CDR3, the DNA is TGTGCCAGCAGCCAAGGGGCAACTAGCGGGAGCCAAAAAGGCAATGAGCAGTTCTTC.

This clonotype occurred many times. This chain uses TRBV14 with TRBJ1-1; D remains ambiguous. Germline loops: CDR1 SGHDN, CDR2 FVKESK. Trimming removed 2 bases at V and 5 bases at J, with 9 bases between. The CDR3 is made up of 13 amino acids. The CDR3 nucleotides read TGTGCCAGCAGCCAAACCATTTCGACTGAAGCTTTCTTT. Translated: CASSQTISTEAFF.

This clonotype was found a few times. No conserved phenylalanine or tryptophan is present at the end of the CDR3, so a read error is the likely explanation. CDR3 nucleotides: TGTGCCAGCAGTTACTCGGCGCTAGCGGGAGGAAACGTCTACGAGCAGTACCTC. It specifies CASSYSALAGGNVYEQYL. This chain joins TRBV6-5 and TRBJ2-7; 11 bases agree with TRBD2. V was pared by 0 bases and J by 3 bases, with 10 bases of the junction left unmatched. This CDR3 comprises 18 residues. Germline-derived CDR1 and CDR2 are MNHEY and SVGAGI.

The chain combines TRBV29-1 with TRBJ2-3; 9 nucleotides line up with TRBD2. Trimming took 7 bases from V and 4 from J; bases not matched to a gene: 6. This CDR3 has 13 residues. Germline CDR1 SQVTM, CDR2 ANQGSEA. The CDR3 sequence is CSGELAGADTQYF. CDR3 nucleotides: TGCAGCGGGGAACTAGCGGGCGCAGATACGCAGTATTTT.

This clonotype was observed many times. The gene calls are TRBV6-1 and TRBJ2-2; 10 nucleotides align to TRBD1. V lost 5 bases, J lost 8 bases, and 5 bases stayed unmatched. The CDR3 is 14 amino acids. Germline CDR1 reads MNHNS; CDR2 reads SASEGT. DNA for the CDR3: TGTGCCAGCAGTCGCGGACAGGGGGTGGGGGAGCTGTTTTTT. Its translation is CASSRGQGVGELFF.

This clonotype was seen ten or more times. The chain uses TRBV27 and TRBJ2-2; a weak D match, TRBD1 (6 bases). V lost 5 bases and J 4 bases, leaving 14 bases between the germline ends. The CDR3 length is 15 residues. CDR1 MNHEY and CDR2 SMNVEV come from the germline V gene (reference sequence). The CDR3 protein is CASSPDRSGTGELFF. DNA for the CDR3: TGTGCCAGCAGTCCAGACAGGTCGGGCACCGGGGAGCTGTTTTTT.

This clonotype was detected many times. This chain connects TRBV6-2 or TRBV6-3 to TRBJ2-1, with 11 bases that match TRBD2. Germline V CDR1 and CDR2: MNHEY, SVGEGT. The CDR3 length is 18 residues. V shed 2 bases and J 4 bases; nucleotides not matched to a gene: 10. The CDR3 sequence is CASSYPSGTSGNYNEQFF. DNA for the CDR3: TGTGCCAGCAGTTACCCCTCGGGGACTAGCGGTAATTACAATGAGCAGTTCTTC.

This clonotype was observed many times. The chain combines TRBV28 with TRBJ1-4; D remains unclear. Germline V gives CDR1 MDHEN, CDR2 SYDVKM. V lost 2 bases, J lost 5 bases, and 9 bases lay in between. The CDR3 is made up of 14 amino acids. CDR3 loop: CASSLEGGNEKLFF. The CDR3, as DNA: TGTGCCAGCAGTTTAGAGGGTGGGAATGAAAAACTGTTTTTT.

This clonotype was observed many times. This chain joins TRBV20-1 and TRBJ2-7, with no clear D. V lost 3 bases and J lost 3, with 9 bases in between. The CDR3 spans 12 residues. Germline V gene sequence: CDR1 DFQATT, CDR2 SNEGSKA (reference sequence). The CDR3 protein is CSASPTGYEQYF. CDR3 nucleotides: TGCAGTGCTAGCCCCACCGGCTACGAGCAGTACTTC.

This clonotype was counted at least ten times. The V call is TRBV2, the J call TRBJ2-3; possibly TRBD2 for D (7 bases). The V and J ends lost 7 bases and 1 base respectively, with 24 bases between them. CDR1 and CDR2 from the germline V gene are SNHLY and FYNNEI. The CDR3 extends over 18 amino acids. The CDR3 here is CASTGEGAVGGRTDTQYF. CDR3 bases: TGTGCCAGCACGGGGGAGGGCGCCGTTGGGGGGCGCACAGATACGCAGTATTTT.

This clonotype has at least ten counts. The chain carries TRBV24-1 and TRBJ2-3; the D gene is possibly TRBD2 (6 bases). V was clipped by 7 bases and J by 2 bases, with 21 bases between them. Germline V gives CDR1 KGHDR, CDR2 SFDVKD. CDR3 length: 17 amino acids. The CDR3 loop reads CATSRGTPSVITDTQYF. The CDR3 DNA reads TGTGCCACCAGCCGAGGTACGCCTAGCGTTATCACAGATACGCAGTATTTT.

This clonotype was observed at least ten times. The gene calls are TRBV7-3 and TRBJ2-1, with D perhaps matching TRBD2 (7 bases). CDR1 and CDR2 from the germline V gene are SGHTA and FQGTGA. V was trimmed by 5 bases and J by 5 bases, leaving 10 bases between them. The CDR3 extends over 13 amino acids. The CDR3 sequence: CASSGGGHNEQFF. In DNA form, the CDR3 reads TGTGCCAGCAGCGGCGGGGGCCACAATGAGCAGTTCTTC.

In this sample, this clonotype turned up many times. This chain connects TRBV20-1 to TRBJ2-7; the D gene is possibly TRBD1 (5 bases). The CDR3 has 13 amino acids. Germline V gene sequence: CDR1 DFQATT, CDR2 SNEGSKA (reference sequence). Trimming cost V 5 bases and J 3 bases, with 14 bases left between them. CDR3 DNA: TGCAGTGCTTCCAGGGTGGCTCTCTACGAGCAGTACTTC. This encodes CSASRVALYEQYF.

The chain employs TRBV19 and TRBJ2-7; TRBD1 might be the D (5 bases). Deletions cut 4 bases from V and 5 bases from J, with 18 bases between. The V gene's germline CDR1 is LNHDA and CDR2 SQIVND (reference sequence). This CDR3 is 15 amino acids long. In DNA, the CDR3 is TGTGCCAGTAGTAGTCTGGGTCAGGGTATCCACGAGCAGTACTTC. Translated, it gives CASSSLGQGIHEQYF.

Many counts were recorded for this clonotype. The chain joins TRBV28 to TRBJ1-2; D possibly corresponds to TRBD1 (5 bases). Trimming cost V 3 bases and J 7 bases, with 18 bases left between them. Germline V gives CDR1 MDHEN, CDR2 SYDVKM. The CDR3 spans 15 residues. The CDR3 loop reads CASSFLTGTPRGYTF. The CDR3 nucleotides are TGTGCCAGCAGTTTTCTGACCGGGACCCCCCGTGGCTACACCTTC.

This clonotype was observed a handful of times. This chain joins TRBV2 and TRBJ1-1; D is ambiguous. This CDR3 is 15 amino acids long. The V end was cut by 5 bases, the J end by 3 bases, with 16 bases between. In germline, CDR1 is SNHLY, CDR2 FYNNEI. In DNA, the CDR3 is TGTGCCAGCAGTTATAAGGCAGTGATGGACACTGAAGCTTTCTTT. This sequence encodes CASSYKAVMDTEAFF.

This clonotype has ten or more counts. This sequence joins TRBV20-1 and TRBJ2-7, with 7 positions matching TRBD2. V lost 3 bases and J lost 4; bases outside the gene matches: 9. CDR3 length: 14 amino acids. CDR1 and CDR2 from the germline V gene are DFQATT and SNEGSKA (reference sequence). This CDR3 reads CSASRGGTLYEQYF. Here the CDR3 DNA reads TGCAGTGCTAGTCGGGGAGGGACCCTTTACGAGCAGTACTTC.

This clonotype occurred many times. The CDR3 spells CASSYASGSSGANVLTF. The CDR3 nucleotides read TGTGCCAGCAGTTACGCTAGCGGTAGCTCTGGGGCCAACGTCCTGACTTTC. V usage is TRBV6-6 and J usage is TRBJ2-6; TRBD2 aligns across 7 bases. V shed 2 bases, J shed 0 bases, and the junction held 4 bases outside the gene matches. CDR3 length: 17 residues. CDR1 and CDR2 (germline): MNHNY, SVGAGI (reference sequence).

The sample holds a few counts of this clonotype. The chain employs TRBV20-1 and TRBJ2-5; 12 bases align to TRBD2. The J segment lost 0 bases and the V segment lost 6 bases, leaving 11 bases of the junction unmatched. Germline CDR1 DFQATT, CDR2 SNEGSKA (reference sequence). The CDR3 has 17 residues. The CDR3 reads CSAHLAGGPAYQETQYF. DNA of the CDR3: TGCAGTGCCCACCTAGCGGGAGGGCCCGCGTACCAAGAGACCCAGTACTTC.

This clonotype appeared many times. The chain is built from TRBV2 and TRBJ1-2; D is perhaps TRBD1 (6 bases). Trimming pared 7 bases from V and 5 bases from J, leaving 14 bases between. From germline, CDR1 is SNHLY and CDR2 FYNNEI. The CDR3 runs 13 residues. The CDR3 DNA follows: TGTGCCAGCATTCCACAGGGAAGATATGGCTACACCTTC. Its protein product is CASIPQGRYGYTF.

The rearrangement uses TRBV15 and TRBJ1-3; maybe TRBD1 (6 bases). The V gene lost 0 bases and the J gene lost 0 bases, with 6 bases spanning the gap. The CDR3 spans 15 residues. Germline V gene data show CDR1 as LNHNV and CDR2 as YYDKDF (reference sequence). The CDR3 DNA reads TGTGCCACCAGCAGAGAACAGGGCTCTGGAAACACCATATATTTT. Protein: CATSREQGSGNTIYF.